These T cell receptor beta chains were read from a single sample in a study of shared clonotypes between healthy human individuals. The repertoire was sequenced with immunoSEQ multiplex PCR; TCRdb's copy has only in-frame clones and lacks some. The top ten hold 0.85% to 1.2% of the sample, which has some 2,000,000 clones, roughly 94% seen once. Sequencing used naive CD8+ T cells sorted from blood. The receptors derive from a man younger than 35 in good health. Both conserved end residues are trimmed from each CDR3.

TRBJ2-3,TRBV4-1,ASSQILVTDTQY
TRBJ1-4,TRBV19,ASSGTGETNEKLF
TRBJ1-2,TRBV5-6,ASSLDGSNYGYT
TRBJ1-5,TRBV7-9,ASSSLDGNQPQH
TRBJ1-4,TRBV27,ASSQTGTNEKLF
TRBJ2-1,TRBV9,ASSGGLAGTYNEQF
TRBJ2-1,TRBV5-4,ASSLAGEGNEQF
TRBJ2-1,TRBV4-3,ASSQGLGSVSEQF
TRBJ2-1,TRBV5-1,ASSPTDIPYNEQF
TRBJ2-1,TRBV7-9,ASSSGPSSYNEQF
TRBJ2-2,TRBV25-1,ASSDRRRMNTGELF